A selection of T cell receptor beta chains follows, all from one sample in a study of human T cells and chemical hapten exposure. TCRdb re-called the RACE reads with MiXCR, one entry per CDR3 protein. The data show 150,000 or so distinct CDR3 sequences, more than 14% seen once. Sample: whole blood, taken in connection with sensitization to the hapten diphenylcyclopropenone (DPC). These TCRs come from a woman aged 25 to 39 with alopecia areata. Some clones in this sample may be carry-over from other donors' samples. The CDR3 runs from the conserved cysteine through the conserved F or W. Fields, in order: V gene, D gene, clone size, J gene, CDR3 DNA, CDR3 protein. A D gene is named only where the DNA matches it firmly. For some rows the clone size is stated as once, few or many, or as a class when expanded; others skip it.

TRBV14	NA	NA	TRBJ2-5	TGTGCCAGCAGCCAGCGGGGAGGAGAGACCCAGTACTTC	CASSQRGGETQYF
TRBV6-2/TRBV6-3	NA	few	TRBJ2-5	TGTGCCAGCACCATTACTGGAGGGGGTGAGACCCAGTACTTC	CASTITGGGETQYF
TRBV19	NA	once	TRBJ2-7	TGTGCCAGTAGTAGAACAGGAGCGGGGCAGTACTTC	CASSRTGAGQYF
TRBV24-1	NA	NA	TRBJ2-5	TGTGCCACCACTGGGGCCAGCGGGGAGACCCAGTACTTC	CATTGASGETQYF
TRBV2	NA	once	TRBJ2-1	TGTGCCAGCAGTGAAGCCCTGACAATTTACAATGAGCAGTTCTTC	CASSEALTIYNEQFF
TRBV7-8	NA	NA	TRBJ1-1	TGTGCCAGCAGCCCAGGGCAGGGCCGAGTTTCATGGAACACTGAAGCTTTCTTT	CASSPGQGRVSWNTEAFF
TRBV29-1	TRBD2	few	TRBJ2-3	TGCAGCGTGGGGGGGAACGCAGATACGCAGTATTTT	CSVGGNADTQYF
TRBV2	TRBD2	few	TRBJ2-2	TGTGCCAGCAGGGACGGGGGGGCCCACGGGGAGCTGTTTTTT	CASRDGGAHGELFF
TRBV28	TRBD1	few	TRBJ1-1	TGTGCCAGCAGCGGGGACAGGGTGGCCCCGACTGAAGCTTTCTTT	CASSGDRVAPTEAFF
TRBV12-3/TRBV12-4	TRBD1	NA	TRBJ1-2	TGTGCCAGCAGTCAAGCGGGGACAGCCTATGGCTACACCTTC	CASSQAGTAYGYTF
TRBV19	NA	few	TRBJ2-1	TGTGCCAGTAGCTTCACCAAGGGGGAGGGCCGTCAGGGTGAGCAGTTCTTC	CASSFTKGEGRQGEQFF
TRBV4-1	NA	NA	TRBJ2-7	TGCGCCAGCAGCCAAGGCAAGGGTCCCTACGAGCAGTACTTC	CASSQGKGPYEQYF
TRBV27	NA	NA	TRBJ1-1	TGTGCCAGCAGTTTTTGGTCATCTGTGGGCGCTGAAGCTTTCTTT	CASSFWSSVGAEAFF
TRBV18	NA	NA	TRBJ2-1	TGTGCCAGCTCACCGGGGGGGCACAATGAGCAGTTCTTC	CASSPGGHNEQFF
TRBV20-1	NA	many	TRBJ2-1	TGCAGTGCTGGCCATTGGAATGAGCAGTTCTTC	CSAGHWNEQFF
TRBV18	TRBD1	few	TRBJ1-4	TGTGCCAGCTCACGGACTGGGACAGGGAATGAAAAACTGTTTTTT	CASSRTGTGNEKLFF
TRBV7-9	NA	few	TRBJ2-1	TGTGCCAGCAGCTTTCCCGGCCCAAATGAGCAGTTCTTC	CASSFPGPNEQFF